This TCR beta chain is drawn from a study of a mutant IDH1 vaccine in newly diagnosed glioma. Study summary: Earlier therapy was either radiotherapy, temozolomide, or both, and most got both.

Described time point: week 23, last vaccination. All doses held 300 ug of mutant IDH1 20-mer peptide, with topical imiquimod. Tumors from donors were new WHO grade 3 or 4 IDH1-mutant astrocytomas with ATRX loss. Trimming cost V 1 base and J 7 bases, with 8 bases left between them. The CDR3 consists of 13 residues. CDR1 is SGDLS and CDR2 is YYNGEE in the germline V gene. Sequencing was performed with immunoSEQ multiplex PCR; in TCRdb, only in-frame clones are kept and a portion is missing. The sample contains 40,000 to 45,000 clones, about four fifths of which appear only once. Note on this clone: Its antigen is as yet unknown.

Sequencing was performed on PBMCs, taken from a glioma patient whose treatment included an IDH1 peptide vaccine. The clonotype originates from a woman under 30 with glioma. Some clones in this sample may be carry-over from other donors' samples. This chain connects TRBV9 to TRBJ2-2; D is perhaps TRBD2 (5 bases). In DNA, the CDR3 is TGTGCCAGCAGCGTAAGAGGGAGCGGGGAGCTGTTTTTT. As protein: CASSVRGSGELFF.